Included here is one T cell receptor (beta chain) sequence, with context. What antigen it recognizes has not been identified. There are no base qualities to consult, and no much larger clone falls within one base. To sequence the TCRbeta CDR3 region, genomic DNA was isolated from the sorted cells. The immunoSEQ Assay was used to sequence the TCRbeta CDR3 regions. In its TCRdb copy, this immuneACCESS table keeps in-frame sequences only and misses some clones. Where compared with another copy, unresolved V genes explain less than half of these, and the others have no known cause. The sample profile shows 75,000 to 95,000 clones; approximately 84% of them were found once. Around 0.5% of the sample is taken by the ten largest. This entry is derived from a study of OX40 agonist ivuxolimab in advanced cancers. Looking at the study overall: Ivuxolimab, which targeted the costimulatory receptor OX40 (CD134), was an agonistic, fully human IgG2 monoclonal antibody. The point of sequencing TCRbeta in the periphery was to test whether ivuxolimab changed TCR sequence diversity and drove clonal T-cell expansion. Of the 50 to 55 patients in dose escalation, 19 had hepatocellular carcinoma, about 15 had melanoma, 9 had renal cell carcinoma and 9 had head and neck cancer. Patients were allowed to have had prior anti-PD-1, anti-PD-L1 or anti-CTLA-4 therapy, and 40% of the dose-escalation patients had been treated with checkpoint inhibitors. Partial responses were achieved by three dose-escalation patients, of whom one had hepatocellular carcinoma and two had cutaneous melanoma. The paper reports the monotherapy dose-escalation portion (N of about 47 patients) of the phase I ivuxolimab trial. Intravenous ivuxolimab was administered to patients every 2 weeks at six dose levels: 0.01, 0.1, 0.3, 1.5, 3 and 10 mg/kg. In the dose-escalation cohort, roughly 80% of patients were male, and the mean age was around 60 years, with a range of roughly 23 to 85. What the work shows at the level of the full study, not this receptor alone: Partial responders in the 0.1-3.0 mg/kg groups had among the lowest normalized peripheral clonal expansion, especially among CD8+ T cells. After ivuxolimab, more expanded clones were found on average in CD8+ T cells than in CD4+ T cells. The antigen specificity of the peripheral T cells that underwent clonal expansion was not determined. Low levels of normalized T-cell clonal expansion were also shown by some nonresponding patients. At doses of 0.1 to 3.0 mg/kg, clonal expansion of both CD4+ and CD8+ blood T cells was observed from baseline to week 6.

Here V drops 0 bases and J drops 4 bases, and the junction holds 5 bases not matched to any gene. Counted from cysteine to phenylalanine, this CDR3 has 16 amino acids. The DNA shown is the 48-base CDR3, in frame from base 1. Sequences ENHRY (CDR1) and SYGVKD (CDR2) are obtained from the germline V gene. Patients with a history of autoimmune disease or receiving systemic immunosuppression were excluded from the trial. Peripheral blood for TCR sequencing was collected from all dose cohorts at baseline, on cycle 4 day 1, and on cycle 7 day 1. The samples were drawn from a first-in-human, open-label, multicenter phase I dose-escalation trial of ivuxolimab. Adults with locally advanced or metastatic melanoma, renal cell carcinoma, hepatocellular carcinoma or head and neck squamous cell carcinoma were enrolled in the trial. Before TCR sequencing, CD4+ and CD8+ T cells were separately sorted from peripheral blood.

This TCR was recovered from an adult with an advanced solid tumor such as melanoma, head and neck, liver or kidney cancer. The material sequenced was CD4+ or CD8+ T cells sorted from blood, taken in a trial of the OX40 agonist ivuxolimab. This sequence uses TRBV10-3 and TRBJ1-1; 10 bases in the middle match TRBD1. The nucleotide sequence reads TGTGCCATCAGTGAGTCCCAGGGACAGGGGTCCACTGAAGCTTTCTTT. Translated, this gives CAISESQGQGSTEAFF.